This T cell receptor (beta chain) comes out of a study of shared clonotypes between healthy human individuals. The CDR3 runs 14 residues. Trimming left V 3 bases short and J 1 base short, with 10 bases between. Germline CDR1 SGHNT, CDR2 YYREEE (reference sequence). Naive CD8 cells comprised CD45RO-negative, CCR7-positively selected cells, excluding terminally differentiated effector memory CD45RA+ cells. The assay was carried out at the deep level. In the authors' workflow: For the immunoSEQ data, sequences were junction-only without quality scores, so filtering differed. The method was immunoSEQ multiplex PCR; TCRdb's version includes in-frame clones alone and lacks a portion of them. The DNA was the basis for D and trimming; V, J and clone size are from that table. The data show approximately 1.9 million clones, roughly 93% seen once.

V usage is TRBV5-4 and J usage is TRBJ1-1; possibly TRBD1 for D (6 bases). The sequenced sample was naive CD8+ T cells from PBMCs. This TCR derives from a man between 18 and 29 years old in good health. Some clones in this sample may be carry-over from other donors' samples. The CDR3 DNA reads as TGTGCCAGCAGCTACACAGGGTCGAACACTGAAGCTTTCTTT. Its translation is CASSYTGSNTEAFF.